This T cell receptor (beta chain) was sequenced for a study of CD8+ T cells in alopecia areata. Study observations and caveats: Compared with normal scalp, lesional scalp had higher clonality and more expanded CD8+ clones. TCR sharing was clearer in mice than between patients, perhaps partly owing to patient HLA diversity.

A word on this clone: The antigen remains undetermined.

Trimming at V came to 0 bases and at J to 4 bases, leaving 7 bases not matched to a gene. Germline CDR1 GTSNPN, CDR2 SVGIG (reference sequence). The CDR3 contains 16 residues. In each case, RNA was isolated and then reverse transcribed into cDNA as the sequencing template. Data came from immunoSEQ multiplex PCR; TCRdb stores just in-frame clones and leaves some out. The sample lists roughly 20,000 clones, around three fifths occurring once. It was from alopecia areata patients that lesional scalp punch biopsies and peripheral blood were collected. The material sequenced was skin, taken at week 0. This clonotype was obtained from a human donor with alopecia areata. The chain combines TRBV30 with TRBJ2-1; 9 bases are a match to TRBD2. This chain's CDR3 is CAWSVRLAGQYNEQFF. CDR3 bases: TGTGCCTGGAGTGTTAGGCTAGCGGGGCAGTACAATGAGCAGTTCTTC.